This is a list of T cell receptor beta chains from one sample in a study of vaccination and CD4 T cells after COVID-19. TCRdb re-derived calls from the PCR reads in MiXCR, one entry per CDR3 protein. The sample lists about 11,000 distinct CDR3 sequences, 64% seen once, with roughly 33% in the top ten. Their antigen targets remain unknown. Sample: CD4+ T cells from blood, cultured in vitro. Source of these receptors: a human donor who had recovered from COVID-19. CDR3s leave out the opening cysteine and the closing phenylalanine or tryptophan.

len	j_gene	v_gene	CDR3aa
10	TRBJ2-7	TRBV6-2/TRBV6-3	ASRWGGGQQY
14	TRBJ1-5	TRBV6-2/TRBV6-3	ASSLVRDRQNQPQH
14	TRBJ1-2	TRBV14	ASSHLRAYLRYGYT
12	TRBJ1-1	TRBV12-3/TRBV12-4	ASSARQGGAEAF
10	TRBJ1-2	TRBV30	AWSDRGGGYT
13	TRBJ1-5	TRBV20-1	SARDLDRATQPQH
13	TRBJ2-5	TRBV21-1	ASSDRPAIQETQY
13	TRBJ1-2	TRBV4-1	ASSRTGMGDYGYT
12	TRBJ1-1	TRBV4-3	ASSSGLTNTEAF
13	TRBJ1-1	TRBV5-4	ASSSGTGRDTEAF
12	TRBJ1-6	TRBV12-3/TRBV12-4	ASSLGRDGSPLH
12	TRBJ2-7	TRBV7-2	ASSSGTGTKEQY
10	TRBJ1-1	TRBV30	AWNRVNTEAF
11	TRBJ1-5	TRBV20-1	SARDQGNQPQH
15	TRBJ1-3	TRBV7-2	ASSSGAYPSSGNTIY
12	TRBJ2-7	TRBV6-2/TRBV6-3	ASSVRQGIYEQY
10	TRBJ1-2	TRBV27	ASKQGARGYT
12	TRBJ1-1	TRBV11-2	ASTPGGVGTEAF
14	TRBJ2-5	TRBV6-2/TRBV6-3	ASSKQGTSGKETQY
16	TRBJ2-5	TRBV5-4	ASSLGGLAGGPGSGQY
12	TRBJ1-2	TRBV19	ASTNLRGSGGYT
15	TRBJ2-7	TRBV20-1	SAREKVAPRGPYEQY
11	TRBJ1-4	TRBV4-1	ASSQAPPEKLF
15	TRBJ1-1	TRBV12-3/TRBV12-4	ASSPVGQGRRDTEAF
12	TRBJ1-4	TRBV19	ASSPTGSGEKLF
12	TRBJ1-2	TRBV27	ASSLQGSSGGYT
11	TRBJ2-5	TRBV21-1	ARPGLSQETQY
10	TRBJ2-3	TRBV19	ASSIRTDTQY
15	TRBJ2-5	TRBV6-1	ASSPLGLAGDRETQY
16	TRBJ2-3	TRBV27	ASSPTALAGGSTDTQY
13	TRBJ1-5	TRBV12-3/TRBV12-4	ASSFRREGNQPQH
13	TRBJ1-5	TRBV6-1	ASSETGGTDQPQH
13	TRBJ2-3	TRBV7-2	ASSLGRGGTDTQY
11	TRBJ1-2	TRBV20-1	SARAAAGYGYT
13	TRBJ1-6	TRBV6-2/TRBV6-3	ASSYSNSYYSPLH
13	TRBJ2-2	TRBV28	ASNRDFPNTGELF
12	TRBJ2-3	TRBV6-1	ASSRQGASDTQY